The 4 T cell receptor beta chains listed next were all sequenced from one sample in a study of early T cells in non-severe SARS-CoV-2 infection. Via MiXCR, TCRdb re-called the 5' RACE reads, giving one row per CDR3 protein. Of about 72,000 distinct CDR3 sequences listed, around 10% are singletons. The sequenced sample was whole blood, obtained at baseline. The receptor set was obtained from an adult who was a healthcare worker with PCR-confirmed SARS-CoV-2 infection or an uninfected control (not recorded which).

The table lists this clonotype with many counts. This sequence joins TRBV7-7 and TRBJ2-3; TRBD2 is a possible D gene (6 bases). Looked up from germline, CDR1 is SSHAT and CDR2 is FNYEAQ (reference sequence). V was shortened by 1 base and J by 5 bases, with 7 bases between the two germline ends. CDR3 length: 13 residues. The CDR3 loop is CASSLGGEDTQYF. The CDR3 DNA sequence: TGTGCCAGCAGCTTAGGGGGGGAAGATACGCAGTATTTT.

The V and J genes are TRBV5-4 and TRBJ2-6; no definite D call. The CDR3 has 14 amino acids. CDR1 is SGHNT, CDR2 YYREEE, per germline (reference sequence). Trimming took 4 bases from V and 2 from J, leaving 7 bases between them. CDR3 in DNA: TGTGCCAGCAGCCTACTTACTGGGGCCAACGTCCTGACTTTC. This gives the protein CASSLLTGANVLTF.

This clonotype was observed a few times. The chain has TRBV6-2 or TRBV6-3 and TRBJ1-4; D uncertain. This CDR3 is 18 amino acids long. The V end lost 5 bases, the J end lost 4 bases, and 23 bases lay between the germline ends. Germline V gives CDR1 MNHEY, CDR2 SVGEGT. This chain's CDR3 is CASSQDGALSDGNEKLFF. CDR3 DNA sequence: TGTGCCAGCAGTCAGGACGGAGCACTATCGGACGGTAATGAAAAACTGTTTTTT.

This chain connects TRBV13 to TRBJ2-7; unclear D gene. The CDR3 extends over 12 amino acids. Germline values: CDR1 PRHDT, CDR2 FYEKMQ (reference sequence). Trimming removed 5 bases from V and 0 bases from J, with 5 bases in between. The CDR3 here is CASSNLSYEQYF. Written as DNA, the CDR3 is TGTGCCAGCAGCAACCTCTCCTACGAGCAGTACTTC.